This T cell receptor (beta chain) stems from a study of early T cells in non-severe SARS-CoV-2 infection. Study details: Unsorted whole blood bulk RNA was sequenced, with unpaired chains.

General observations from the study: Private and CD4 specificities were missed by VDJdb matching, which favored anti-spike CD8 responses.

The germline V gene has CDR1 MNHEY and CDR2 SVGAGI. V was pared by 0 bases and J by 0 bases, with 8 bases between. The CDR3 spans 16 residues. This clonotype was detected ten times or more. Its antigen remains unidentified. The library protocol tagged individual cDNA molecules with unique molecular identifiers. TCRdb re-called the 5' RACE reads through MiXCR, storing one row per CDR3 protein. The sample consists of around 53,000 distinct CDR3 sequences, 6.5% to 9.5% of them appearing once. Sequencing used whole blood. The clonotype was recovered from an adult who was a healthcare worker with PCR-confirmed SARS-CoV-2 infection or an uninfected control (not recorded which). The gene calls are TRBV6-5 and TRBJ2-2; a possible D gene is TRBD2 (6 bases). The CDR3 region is CASSYSGGANTGELFF. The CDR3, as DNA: TGTGCCAGCAGTTACTCGGGGGGAGCGAACACCGGGGAGCTGTTTTTT.